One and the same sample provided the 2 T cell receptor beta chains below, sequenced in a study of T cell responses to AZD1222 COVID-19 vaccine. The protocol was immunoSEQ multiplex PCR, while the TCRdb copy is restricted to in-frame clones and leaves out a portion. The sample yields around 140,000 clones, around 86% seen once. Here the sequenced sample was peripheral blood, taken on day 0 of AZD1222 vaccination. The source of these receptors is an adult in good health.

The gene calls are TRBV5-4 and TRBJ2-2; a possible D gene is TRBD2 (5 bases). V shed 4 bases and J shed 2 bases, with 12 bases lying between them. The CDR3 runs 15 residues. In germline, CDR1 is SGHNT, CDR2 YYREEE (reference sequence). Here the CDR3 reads CASSGAGINTGELFF. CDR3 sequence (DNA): TGTGCCAGCAGCGGTGCCGGGATAAACACCGGGGAGCTGTTTTTT.

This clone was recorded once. The CDR3 spells CASSLMDRIREKLFF. Written as DNA, the CDR3 is TGTGCCAGCAGCTTAATGGACAGGATAAGAGAAAAACTGTTTTTT. V usage is TRBV7-8 and J usage is TRBJ1-4; 7 positions match TRBD1. The length of the CDR3 is 15 residues. The germline V gene encodes CDR1 SGHVS and CDR2 FQNEAQ. The V and J ends lost 2 bases and 8 bases, in that order; junction bases with no gene match: 8.